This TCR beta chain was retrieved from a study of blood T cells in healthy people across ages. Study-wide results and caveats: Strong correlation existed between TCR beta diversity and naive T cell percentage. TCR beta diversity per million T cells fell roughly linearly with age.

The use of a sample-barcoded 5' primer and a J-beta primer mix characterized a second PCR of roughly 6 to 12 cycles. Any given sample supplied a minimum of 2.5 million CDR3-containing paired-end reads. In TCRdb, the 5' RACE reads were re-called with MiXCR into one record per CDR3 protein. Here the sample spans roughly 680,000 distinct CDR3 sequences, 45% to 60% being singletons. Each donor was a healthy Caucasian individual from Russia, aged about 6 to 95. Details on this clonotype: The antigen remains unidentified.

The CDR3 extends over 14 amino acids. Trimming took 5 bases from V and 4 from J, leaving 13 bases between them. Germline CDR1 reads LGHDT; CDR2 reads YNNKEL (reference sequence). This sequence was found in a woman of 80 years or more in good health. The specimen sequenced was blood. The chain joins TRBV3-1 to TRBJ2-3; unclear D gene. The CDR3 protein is CASSTPNVPDTQYF. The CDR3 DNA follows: TGTGCCAGCAGCACCCCAAACGTACCAGATACGCAGTATTTT.